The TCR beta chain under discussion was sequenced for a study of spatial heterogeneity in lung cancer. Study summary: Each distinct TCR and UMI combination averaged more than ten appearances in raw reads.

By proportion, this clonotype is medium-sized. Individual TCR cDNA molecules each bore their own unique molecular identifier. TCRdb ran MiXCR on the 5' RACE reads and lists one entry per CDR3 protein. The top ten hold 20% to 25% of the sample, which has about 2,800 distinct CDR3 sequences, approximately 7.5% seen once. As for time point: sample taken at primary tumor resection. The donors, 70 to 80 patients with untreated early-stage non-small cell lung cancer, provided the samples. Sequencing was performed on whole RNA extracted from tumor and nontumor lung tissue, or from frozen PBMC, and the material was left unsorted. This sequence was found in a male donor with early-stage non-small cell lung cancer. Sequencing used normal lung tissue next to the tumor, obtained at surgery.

CDR3 DNA: TGTGCCTGGAGTGTATACCTGACAGGGTTTGGCTACACCTTC. Translation gives CAWSVYLTGFGYTF. This chain uses TRBV30 with TRBJ1-2; 7 nucleotides align to TRBD1. Per germline, CDR1 GTSNPN and CDR2 SVGIG (reference sequence). V was pared by 0 bases and J by 7 bases, with 8 bases of the junction left unmatched. CDR3 size: 14 residues.